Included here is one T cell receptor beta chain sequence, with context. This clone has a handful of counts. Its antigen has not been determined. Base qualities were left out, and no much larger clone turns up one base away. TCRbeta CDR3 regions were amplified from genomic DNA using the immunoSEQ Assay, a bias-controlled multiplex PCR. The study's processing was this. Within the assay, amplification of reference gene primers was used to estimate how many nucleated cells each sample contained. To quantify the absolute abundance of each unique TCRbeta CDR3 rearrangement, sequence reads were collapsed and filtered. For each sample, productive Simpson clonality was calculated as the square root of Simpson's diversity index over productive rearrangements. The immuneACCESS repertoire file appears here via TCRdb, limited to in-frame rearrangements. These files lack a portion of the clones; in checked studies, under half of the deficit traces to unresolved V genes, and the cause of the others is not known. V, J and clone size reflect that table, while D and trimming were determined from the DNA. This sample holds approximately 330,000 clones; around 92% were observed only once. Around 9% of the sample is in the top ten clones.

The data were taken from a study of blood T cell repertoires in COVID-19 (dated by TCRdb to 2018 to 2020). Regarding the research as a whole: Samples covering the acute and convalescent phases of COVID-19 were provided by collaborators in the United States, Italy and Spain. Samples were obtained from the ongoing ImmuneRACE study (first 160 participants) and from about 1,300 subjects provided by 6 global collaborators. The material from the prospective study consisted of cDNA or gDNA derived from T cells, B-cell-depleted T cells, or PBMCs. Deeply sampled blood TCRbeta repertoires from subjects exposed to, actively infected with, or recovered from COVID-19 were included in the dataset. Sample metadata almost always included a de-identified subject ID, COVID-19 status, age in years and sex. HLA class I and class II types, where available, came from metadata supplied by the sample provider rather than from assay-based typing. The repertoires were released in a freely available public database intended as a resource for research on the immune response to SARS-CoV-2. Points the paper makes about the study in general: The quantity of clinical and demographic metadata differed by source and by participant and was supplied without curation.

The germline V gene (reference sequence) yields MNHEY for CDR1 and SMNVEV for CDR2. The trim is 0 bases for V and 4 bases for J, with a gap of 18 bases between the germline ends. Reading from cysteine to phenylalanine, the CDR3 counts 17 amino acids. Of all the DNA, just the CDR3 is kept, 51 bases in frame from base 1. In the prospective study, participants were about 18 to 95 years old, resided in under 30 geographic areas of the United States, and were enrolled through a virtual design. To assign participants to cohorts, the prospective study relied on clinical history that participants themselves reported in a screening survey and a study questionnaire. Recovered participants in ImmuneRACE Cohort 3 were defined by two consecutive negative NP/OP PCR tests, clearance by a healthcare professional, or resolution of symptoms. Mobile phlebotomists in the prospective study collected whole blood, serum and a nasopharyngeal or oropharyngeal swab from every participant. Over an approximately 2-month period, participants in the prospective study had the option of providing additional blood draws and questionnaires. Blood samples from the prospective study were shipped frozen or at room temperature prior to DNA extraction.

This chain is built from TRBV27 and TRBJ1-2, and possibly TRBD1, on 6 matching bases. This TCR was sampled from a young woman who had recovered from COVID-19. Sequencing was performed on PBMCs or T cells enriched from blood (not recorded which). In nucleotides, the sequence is TGTGCCAGCAGTTTATCTCTATGGGACAAGGACATCTATGGCTACACCTTC. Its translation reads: CASSLSLWDKDIYGYTF.